This record covers a single T cell receptor (beta chain). These data originate in a study of technical replicates of blood from a few donors. TCRdb's table, derived via immunoSEQ multiplex PCR, lists solely in-frame clones and lacks some. The sample has tens of thousands of clones, 95% seen once. Per the germline V gene, CDR1 is LGHNT and CDR2 is FRNRAP. J gave up 1 base and V 5 bases, and 9 bases lay outside the gene matches. The length of the CDR3 is 17 residues. This rearrangement joins TRBV12-5 to TRBJ2-2; TRBD1 agrees at 8 bases. Material for sequencing was T cells isolated from PBMCs. The clonotype was recovered from a human donor in good health. CDR3 amino acids: CASGPPVGTGNTGELFF. The CDR3 DNA follows: TGTGCTAGTGGTCCCCCGGTTGGGACAGGGAACACCGGGGAGCTGTTTTTT.